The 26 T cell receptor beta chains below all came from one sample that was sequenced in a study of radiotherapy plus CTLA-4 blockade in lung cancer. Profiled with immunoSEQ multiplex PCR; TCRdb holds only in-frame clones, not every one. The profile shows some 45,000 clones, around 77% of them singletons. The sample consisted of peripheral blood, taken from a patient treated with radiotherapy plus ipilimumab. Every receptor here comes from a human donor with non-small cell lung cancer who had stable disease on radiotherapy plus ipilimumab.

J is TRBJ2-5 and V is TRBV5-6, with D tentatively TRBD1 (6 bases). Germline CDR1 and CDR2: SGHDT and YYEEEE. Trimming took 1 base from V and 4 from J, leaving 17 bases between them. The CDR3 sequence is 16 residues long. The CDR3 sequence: CASSLKGRGQPETQYF. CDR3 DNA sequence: TGTGCCAGCAGCTTGAAGGGCAGGGGCCAACCAGAGACCCAGTACTTC.

CDR3 residues: CASSLLGQENSGYTF. In DNA form, the CDR3 reads TGTGCCAGCAGCCTCCTGGGACAGGAGAACTCAGGCTACACCTTC. This chain connects TRBV5-6 to TRBJ1-2, with 8 bases aligning to TRBD1. The CDR3 has 15 residues. Germline CDR1 is SGHDT and CDR2 is YYEEEE. J was trimmed by 8 bases and V by 4 bases; bases with no gene match: 13. The full variable domain, its missing parts supplied by reference TRBV5-6 and TRBJ1-2, is DAGVTQSPTHLIKTRGQQVTLRCSPKSGHDTVSWYQQALGQGPQFIFQYYEEEERQRGNFPDRFSGHQFPNYSSELNVNALLLGDSALYLCASSLLGQENSGYTFGSGTRLTVV.

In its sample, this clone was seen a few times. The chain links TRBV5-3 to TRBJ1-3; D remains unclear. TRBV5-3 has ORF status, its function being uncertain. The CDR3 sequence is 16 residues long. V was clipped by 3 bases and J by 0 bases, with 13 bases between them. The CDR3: CARSSWSTSSGNTIYF. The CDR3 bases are TGTGCCAGAAGCTCCTGGTCAACAAGCTCTGGAAACACCATATATTTT.

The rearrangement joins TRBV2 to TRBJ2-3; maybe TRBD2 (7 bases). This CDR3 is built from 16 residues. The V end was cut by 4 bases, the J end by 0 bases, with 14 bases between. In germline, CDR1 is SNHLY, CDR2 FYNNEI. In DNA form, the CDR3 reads TGTGCCAGCAGTGCCGCGGGGGCCCTTAGCACAGATACGCAGTATTTT. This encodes CASSAAGALSTDTQYF.

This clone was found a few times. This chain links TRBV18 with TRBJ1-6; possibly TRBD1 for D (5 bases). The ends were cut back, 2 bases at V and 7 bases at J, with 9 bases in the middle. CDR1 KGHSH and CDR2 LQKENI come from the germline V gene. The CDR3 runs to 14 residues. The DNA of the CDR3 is TGTGCCAGCTCACCAGAGACAGCAAATTCACCCCTCCACTTT. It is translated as CASSPETANSPLHF.

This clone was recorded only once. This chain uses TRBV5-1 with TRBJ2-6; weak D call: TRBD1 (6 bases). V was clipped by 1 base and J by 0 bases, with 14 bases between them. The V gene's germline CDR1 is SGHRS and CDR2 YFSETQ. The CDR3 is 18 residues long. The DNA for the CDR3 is TGCGCCAGCAGCTTGCTAGGACAGCGTGACTCTGGGGCCAACGTCCTGACTTTC. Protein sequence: CASSLLGQRDSGANVLTF.

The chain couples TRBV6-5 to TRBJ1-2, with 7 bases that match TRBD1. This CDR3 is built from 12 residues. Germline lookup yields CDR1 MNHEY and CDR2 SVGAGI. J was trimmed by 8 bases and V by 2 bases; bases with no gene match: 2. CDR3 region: CASSYDRVGYTF. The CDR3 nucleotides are TGTGCCAGCAGTTACGACAGGGTCGGCTACACCTTC.

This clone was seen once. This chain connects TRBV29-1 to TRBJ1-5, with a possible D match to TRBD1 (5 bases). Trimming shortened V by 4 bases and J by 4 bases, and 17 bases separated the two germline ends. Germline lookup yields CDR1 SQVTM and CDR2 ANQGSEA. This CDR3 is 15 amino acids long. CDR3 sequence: CSVGTEAGPNQPQHF. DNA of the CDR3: TGCAGCGTTGGAACTGAGGCAGGGCCTAATCAGCCCCAGCATTTT.

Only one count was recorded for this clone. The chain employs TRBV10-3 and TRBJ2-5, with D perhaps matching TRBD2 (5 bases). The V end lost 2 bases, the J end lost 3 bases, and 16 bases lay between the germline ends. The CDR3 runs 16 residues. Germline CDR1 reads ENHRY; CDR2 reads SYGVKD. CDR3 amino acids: CAISEGGGAGEETQYF. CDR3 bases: TGTGCCATCAGTGAGGGAGGTGGAGCCGGGGAAGAGACCCAGTACTTC.

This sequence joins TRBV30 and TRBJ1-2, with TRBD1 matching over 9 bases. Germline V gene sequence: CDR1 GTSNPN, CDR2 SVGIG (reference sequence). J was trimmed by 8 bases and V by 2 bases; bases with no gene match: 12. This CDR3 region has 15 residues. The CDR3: CAWSTGTGSRRGYTF. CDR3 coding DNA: TGTGCCTGGAGTACCGGGACAGGGTCGAGGAGAGGCTACACCTTC.

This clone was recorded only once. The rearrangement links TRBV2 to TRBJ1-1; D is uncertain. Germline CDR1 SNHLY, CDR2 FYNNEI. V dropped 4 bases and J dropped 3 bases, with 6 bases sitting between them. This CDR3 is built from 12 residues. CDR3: CASSVGYTEAFF. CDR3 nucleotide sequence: TGTGCCAGCAGTGTAGGGTACACTGAAGCTTTCTTT.

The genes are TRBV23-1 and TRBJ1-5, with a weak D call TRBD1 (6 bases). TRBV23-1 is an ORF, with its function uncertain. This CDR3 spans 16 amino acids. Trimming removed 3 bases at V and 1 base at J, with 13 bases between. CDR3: CASSHAQGGSNQPQHF. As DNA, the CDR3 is TGCGCCAGCAGTCACGCACAGGGAGGAAGCAATCAGCCCCAGCATTTT.

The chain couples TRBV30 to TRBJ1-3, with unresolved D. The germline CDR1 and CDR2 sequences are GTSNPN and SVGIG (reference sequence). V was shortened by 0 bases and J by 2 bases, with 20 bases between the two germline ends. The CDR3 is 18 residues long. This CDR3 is CAWSVPVGSNVTGNTIYF. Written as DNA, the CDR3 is TGTGCCTGGAGTGTACCGGTCGGGTCGAATGTGACTGGAAACACCATATATTTT.

Written as DNA, the CDR3 is TGTGCCATCCGCCCCGGGACAGACTCTACTTATAATTCACCCCTCCACTTT. It codes for CAIRPGTDSTYNSPLHF. The chain uses TRBV2 and TRBJ1-6, with TRBD1 identical over 7 bases. Germline V gene sequence: CDR1 SNHLY, CDR2 FYNNEI. The CDR3 extends over 17 amino acids. After removal of 10 bases from V and 4 bases from J, the junction contained 16 bases not matched to a gene.

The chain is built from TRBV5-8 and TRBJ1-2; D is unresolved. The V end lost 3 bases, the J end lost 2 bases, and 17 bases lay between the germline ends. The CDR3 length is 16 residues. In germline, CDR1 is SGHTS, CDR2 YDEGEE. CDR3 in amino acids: CASSSLLPEQNYGYTF. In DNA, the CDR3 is TGTGCCAGCAGCTCCCTATTACCCGAACAAAACTATGGCTACACCTTC. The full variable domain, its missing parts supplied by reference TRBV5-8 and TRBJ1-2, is EAGVTQSPTHLIKTRGQQATLRCSPISGHTSVYWYQQALGLGLQFLLWYDEGEERNRGNFPPRFSGRQFPNYSSELNVNALELEDSALYLCASSSLLPEQNYGYTFGSGTRLTVV.

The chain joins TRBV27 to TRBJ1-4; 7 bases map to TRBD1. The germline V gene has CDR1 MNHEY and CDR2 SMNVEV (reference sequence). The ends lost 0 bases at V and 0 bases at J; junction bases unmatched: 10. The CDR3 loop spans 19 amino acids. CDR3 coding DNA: TGTGCCAGCAGTTTATCGGCCACCAAAGGGGGCGCAACTAATGAAAAACTGTTTTTT. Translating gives CASSLSATKGGATNEKLFF.

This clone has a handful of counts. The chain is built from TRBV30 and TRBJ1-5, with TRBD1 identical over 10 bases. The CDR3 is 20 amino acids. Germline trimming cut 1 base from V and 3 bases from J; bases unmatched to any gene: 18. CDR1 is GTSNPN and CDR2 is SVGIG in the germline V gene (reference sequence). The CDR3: CAWSGGLGTGVSPPNQPQHF. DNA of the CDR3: TGTGCCTGGAGTGGTGGGTTGGGGACAGGGGTCTCCCCCCCCAATCAGCCCCAGCATTTT. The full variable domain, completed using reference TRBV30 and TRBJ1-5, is SQTIHQWPATLVQPVGSPLSLECTVEGTSNPNLYWYRQAAGRGLQLLFYSVGIGQISSEVPQNLSASRPQDRQFILSSKKLLLSDSGFYLCAWSGGLGTGVSPPNQPQHFGDGTRLSIL.

The CDR3 region is CASSQSRGQDQPQHF. In DNA form, the CDR3 reads TGCGCCAGCAGTCAATCGAGGGGCCAGGATCAGCCCCAGCATTTT. V usage is TRBV23-1 and J usage is TRBJ1-5; a weak D match, TRBD1 (5 bases). TRBV23-1 is assigned to the ORF class and has an uncertain function. Trimming pared 0 bases from V and 5 bases from J, leaving 11 bases between. The CDR3 has 15 amino acids.

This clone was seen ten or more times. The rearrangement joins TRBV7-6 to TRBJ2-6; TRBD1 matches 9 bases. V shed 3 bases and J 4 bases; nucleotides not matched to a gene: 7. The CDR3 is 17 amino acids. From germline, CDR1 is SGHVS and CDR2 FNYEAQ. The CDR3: CASSLTGGMVGANVLTF. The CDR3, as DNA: TGTGCCAGCAGCTTGACAGGGGGAATGGTCGGGGCCAACGTCCTGACTTTC.

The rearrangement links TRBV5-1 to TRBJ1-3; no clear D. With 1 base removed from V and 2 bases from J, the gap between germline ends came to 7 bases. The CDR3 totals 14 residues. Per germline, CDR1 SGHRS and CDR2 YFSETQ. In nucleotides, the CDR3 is TGCGCCAGCAGCTTGATCGGGGCTGGAAACACCATATATTTT. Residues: CASSLIGAGNTIYF.

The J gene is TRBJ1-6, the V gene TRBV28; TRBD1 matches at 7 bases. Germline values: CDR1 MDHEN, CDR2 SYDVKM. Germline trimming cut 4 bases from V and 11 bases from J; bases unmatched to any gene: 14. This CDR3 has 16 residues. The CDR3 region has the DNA TGTGCCAGCAGTTCCCCCGAGGAGGGGGCAAGGCCACCCCTCCACTTT. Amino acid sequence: CASSSPEEGARPPLHF.

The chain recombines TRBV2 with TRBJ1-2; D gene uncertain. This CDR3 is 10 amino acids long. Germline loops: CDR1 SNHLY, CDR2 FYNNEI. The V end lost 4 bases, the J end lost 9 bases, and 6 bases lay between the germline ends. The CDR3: CASSVTRYTF. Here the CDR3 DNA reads TGTGCCAGCAGTGTAACGCGCTACACCTTC.

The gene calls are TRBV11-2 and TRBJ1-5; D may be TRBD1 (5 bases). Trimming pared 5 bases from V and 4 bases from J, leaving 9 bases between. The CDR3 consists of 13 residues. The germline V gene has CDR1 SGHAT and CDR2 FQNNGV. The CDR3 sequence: CASSNDRNQPQHF. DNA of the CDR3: TGTGCCAGCAGCAACGACAGAAATCAGCCCCAGCATTTT.

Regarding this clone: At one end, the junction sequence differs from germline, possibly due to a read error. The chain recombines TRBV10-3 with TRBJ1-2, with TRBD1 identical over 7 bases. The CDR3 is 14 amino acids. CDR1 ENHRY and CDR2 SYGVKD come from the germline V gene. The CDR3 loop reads CAIREGAQDYGYTF. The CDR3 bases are TGTGCCATCCGTGAGGGGGCGCAGGACTATGGCTACACCTTC.

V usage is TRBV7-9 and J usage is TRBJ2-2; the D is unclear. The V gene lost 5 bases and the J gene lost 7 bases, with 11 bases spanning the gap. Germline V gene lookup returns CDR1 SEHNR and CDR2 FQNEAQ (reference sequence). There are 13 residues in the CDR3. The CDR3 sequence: CASSRALSGELFF. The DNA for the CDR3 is TGTGCCAGCAGCCGGGCATTAAGCGGGGAGCTGTTTTTT. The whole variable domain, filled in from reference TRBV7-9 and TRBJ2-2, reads DTGVSQNPRHKITKRGQNVTFRCDPISEHNRLYWYRQTLGQGPEFLTYFQNEAQLEKSRLLSDRFSAERPKGSFSTLEIQRTEQGDSAMYLCASSRALSGELFFGEGSRLTVL.

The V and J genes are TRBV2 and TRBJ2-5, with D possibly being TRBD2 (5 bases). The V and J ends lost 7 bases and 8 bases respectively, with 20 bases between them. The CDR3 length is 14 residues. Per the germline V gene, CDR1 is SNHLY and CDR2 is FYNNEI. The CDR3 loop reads CASTMRAASGTQYF. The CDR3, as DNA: TGTGCCAGCACCATGAGGGCGGCCAGCGGAACCCAGTACTTC.